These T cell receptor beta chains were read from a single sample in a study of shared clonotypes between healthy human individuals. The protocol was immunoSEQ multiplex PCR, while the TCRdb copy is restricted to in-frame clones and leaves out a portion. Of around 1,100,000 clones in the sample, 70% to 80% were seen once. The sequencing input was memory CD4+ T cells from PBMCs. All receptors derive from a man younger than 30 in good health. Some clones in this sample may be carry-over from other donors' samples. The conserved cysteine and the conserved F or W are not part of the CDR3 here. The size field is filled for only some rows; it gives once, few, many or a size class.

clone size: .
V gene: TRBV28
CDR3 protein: ASSPRTTGHEQY

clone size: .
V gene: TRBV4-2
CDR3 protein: ASSQDSPSGRLSTDTQY

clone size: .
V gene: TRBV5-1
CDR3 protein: ASSLTSGSYEQY

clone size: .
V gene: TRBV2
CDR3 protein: ASRAGEYGYT

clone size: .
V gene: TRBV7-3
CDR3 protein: ASSPNTGGDYGYT

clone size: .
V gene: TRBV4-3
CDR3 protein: ASSQGPGQTYEQY

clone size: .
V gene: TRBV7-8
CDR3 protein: ASSLSRSTDTQY

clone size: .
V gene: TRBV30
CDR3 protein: AWTGNTGELF

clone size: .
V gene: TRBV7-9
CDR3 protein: ASSSLRAKRGTEAF

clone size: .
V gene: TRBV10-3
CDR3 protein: ATQDSYYGYT

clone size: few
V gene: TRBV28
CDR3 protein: ASSLEGAPDTEAF

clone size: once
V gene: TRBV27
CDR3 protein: ASSPGTYTEAF

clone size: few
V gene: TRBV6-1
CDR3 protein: ASSGTAGYNEQF

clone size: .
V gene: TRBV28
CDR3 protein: ASSSSGLETQY

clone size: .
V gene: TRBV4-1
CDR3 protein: ASSRGDGYNEQF

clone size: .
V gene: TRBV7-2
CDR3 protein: ASSRNLETQY

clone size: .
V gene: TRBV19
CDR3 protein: ASSIVATGAVGNTIY

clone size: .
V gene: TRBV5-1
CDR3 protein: ASSTGTGSGNTIY

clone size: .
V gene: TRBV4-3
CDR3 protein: ASSHTGRIAGELF

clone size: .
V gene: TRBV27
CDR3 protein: ASKLNRRVDNYGYT

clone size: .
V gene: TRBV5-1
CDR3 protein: ASSLGTSGYEQF

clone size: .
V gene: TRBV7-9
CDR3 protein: ASSAQNTPTGPPF

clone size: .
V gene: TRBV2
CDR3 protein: ASGPGTGGDLAF

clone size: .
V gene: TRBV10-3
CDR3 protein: AISELGSGPYEQY

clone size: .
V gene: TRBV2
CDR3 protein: ASSPNLSGSEQY

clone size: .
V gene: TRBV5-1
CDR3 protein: ASSAGVGGSHVETQY

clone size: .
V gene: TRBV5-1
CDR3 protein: ASSLGPQETQY

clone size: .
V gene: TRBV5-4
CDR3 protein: ASSPSGALTGELF

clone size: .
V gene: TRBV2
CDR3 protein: ASRGGNYEQY

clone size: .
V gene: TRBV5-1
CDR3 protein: ASSGRLNTEAF